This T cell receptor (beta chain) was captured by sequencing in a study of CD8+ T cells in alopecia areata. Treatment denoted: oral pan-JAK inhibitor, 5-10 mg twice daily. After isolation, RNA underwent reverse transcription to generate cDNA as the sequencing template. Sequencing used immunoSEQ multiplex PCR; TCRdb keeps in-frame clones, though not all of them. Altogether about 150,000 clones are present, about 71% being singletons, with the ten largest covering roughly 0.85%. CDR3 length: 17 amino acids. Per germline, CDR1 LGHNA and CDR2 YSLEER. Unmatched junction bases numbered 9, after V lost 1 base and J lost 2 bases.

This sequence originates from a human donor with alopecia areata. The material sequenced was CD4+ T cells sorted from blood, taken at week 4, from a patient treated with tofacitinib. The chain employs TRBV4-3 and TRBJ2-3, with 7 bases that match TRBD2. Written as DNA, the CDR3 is TGCGCCAGCAGCCAAGTCGCGGTAGCGGGTTTCACAGATACGCAGTATTTT. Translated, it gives CASSQVAVAGFTDTQYF.